This TCR beta chain was found in a study of T cell repertoires in cytomegalovirus infection. The wider study: Peptides in the study included HLA-C-restricted and HLA-B-restricted CMV epitopes. In public TCR beta signatures, there were indications of both CMV infection and matching HLA type.

TCRdb used MiXCR to reprocess the reads, holding one entry per CDR3 protein. The sample lists 110,000 or so distinct CDR3 sequences, 30% occurring once. Whole-study findings and limits: In two of eight donors, the top clonotype was HLA-C-restricted CMV-specific. Carriage of CMV together with the relevant HLA was identifiable through cumulative public TCR beta family frequency.

Only a few counts were recorded for this clonotype. The antigen remains unidentified. Germline V gene lookup returns CDR1 MNHEY and CDR2 SMNVEV (reference sequence). V lost 3 bases and J lost 4; bases outside the gene matches: 8. The CDR3 is 15 amino acids. The specimen was CD8+ T cells from cultured PBMCs, collected from culture after CMV antigen stimulation. The origin of this receptor is a human donor in good health (CMV status not recorded). Some clones in this sample may be carry-over from other donors' samples. This chain links TRBV27 with TRBJ1-1, with TRBD1 matching over 7 bases. CDR3 in amino acids: CASSFLPPGGTEAFF. Written as DNA, the CDR3 is TGTGCCAGCAGTTTTCTCCCTCCAGGGGGCACTGAAGCTTTCTTT.